The entry below gives a single T cell receptor (beta chain) sequence along with its context. This CDR3 spans 14 amino acids. The germline gives CDR1 LGHNA, CDR2 YNFKEQ. V dropped 4 bases and J dropped 4; count of bases not matched to a gene: 6. The repertoire was sequenced with immunoSEQ multiplex PCR; TCRdb's copy has only in-frame clones and lacks some. There are approximately 20,000 clones in the sample; 91% occur only once, and 0.65% to 0.85% lies in the top ten. This sample stems from a study of T cell changes during pregnancy in multiple sclerosis. Source: CD4+ T cells from peripheral blood mononuclear cells, taken in the third trimester of pregnancy. The origin of this receptor is a female donor with multiple sclerosis, enrolled in a pregnancy study. The J gene is TRBJ1-1, the V gene TRBV4-2, with TRBD1 matching 7 bases. The CDR3 region is CASSRDRRFTEAFF. The CDR3 region has the DNA TGTGCCAGCAGCCGGGACAGACGATTCACTGAAGCTTTCTTT.